The 10 T cell receptor beta chains in this list originate from one sample, sequenced in a study of CD8+CD57+ T cells in acquired aplastic anemia. It was genomic DNA that served as the template for profiling TCR beta VDJ and CDR3. MiXCR was run by TCRdb on the reads, yielding one entry per CDR3 protein. In the table there are roughly 500,000 distinct CDR3 sequences, more than 25% of which are singletons. Sequencing was done on patients that had shown CD8+CD57+ cell expansion by flow cytometry. The specimen was sorted CD4+, CD8+, or CD8+CD57+ T cells (not recorded which) from PBMCs. The receptors shown here come from a human donor with aplastic anemia.

This rearrangement joins TRBV10-3 to TRBJ1-2; TRBD1 matches 9 bases. With V trimmed by 5 bases and J by 7 bases, 11 bases remained unmatched. Germline loops: CDR1 ENHRY, CDR2 SYGVKD. This CDR3 contains 15 residues. The chain's CDR3 is CAISMTGGDSCGYTF. The DNA for the CDR3 is TGTGCCATCAGTATGACAGGGGGTGATAGCTGTGGCTACACCTTC.

This clonotype has just a few counts. The chain has TRBV11-2 and TRBJ2-1, with TRBD2 matching 8 bases. The V segment lost 8 bases and the J segment 4 bases; nucleotides outside the gene matches: 10. Germline loops: CDR1 SGHAT, CDR2 FQNNGV. The length of the CDR3 is 15 residues. In DNA form, the CDR3 reads TGTGCCAGCGGATCCGTACGGGGGGGTTACAATGAGCAGTTCTTC. It codes for CASGSVRGGYNEQFF.

The chain carries TRBV7-3 and TRBJ1-6, with D perhaps matching TRBD1 (6 bases). The germline V gene has CDR1 SGHTA and CDR2 FQGTGA. CDR3 length: 15 residues. The germline V and J ends were trimmed by 11 bases and 5 bases, with 19 bases remaining between them. The CDR3 DNA reads TGTGCCTGGAGTGGGGGGGCAGCTAATAATTCACCCCTCCACTTT. Amino acids: CAWSGGAANNSPLHF.

Notes on this clonotype: This may arise from a read error, as a much more abundant clone is one base away. J is TRBJ1-5 and V is TRBV19, with 11 bases that match TRBD1. In germline, CDR1 is LNHDA, CDR2 SQIVND (reference sequence). The CDR3 spans 16 residues. Losses at the gene ends were 5 bases for V and 7 bases for J; bases not matched to a gene: 10. The CDR3 loop reads CASSPSLDRGHQPQHF. The CDR3 coding sequence is TGTGCCAGTAGTCCCTCATTGGACAGGGGGCACCAGCCCCAGCATTTT.

This clonotype has a handful of counts. This chain links TRBV3-1 with TRBJ1-3; the D is unclear. V lost 4 bases and J 0 bases, leaving 10 bases between the germline ends. The CDR3 sequence is 15 residues long. Germline-derived CDR1 and CDR2 are LGHDT and YNNKEL (reference sequence). The CDR3 protein is CASSREAHSGNTIYF. The CDR3 DNA reads TGTGCCAGCAGCCGAGAGGCACACTCTGGAAACACCATATATTTT.

This clonotype came up many times. The gene calls are TRBV29-1 and TRBJ1-1; a possible D gene is TRBD1 (6 bases). Germline CDR1 reads SQVTM; CDR2 reads ANQGSEA. V lost 6 bases to trimming and J lost 4 bases, with 21 bases between them. This CDR3 spans 15 amino acids. The CDR3 coding sequence is TGCAGCGTCACCTCGGTTTGGGGGCTGGGCACTGAAGCTTTCTTT. Residues: CSVTSVWGLGTEAFF.

This clonotype turned up a few times. The chain carries TRBV3-1 and TRBJ1-5; tentative D call: TRBD1 (5 bases). There are 14 residues in the CDR3. V lost 1 base to trimming and J lost 4 bases, with 8 bases between them. The germline V gene has CDR1 LGHDT and CDR2 YNNKEL (reference sequence). The CDR3 here is CASSQGGPNQPQHF. Written as DNA, the CDR3 is TGTGCCAGCAGCCAAGGGGGCCCTAATCAGCCCCAGCATTTT.

The chain carries TRBV11-2 and TRBJ1-1; 8 bases are shared with TRBD1. Looked up from germline, CDR1 is SGHAT and CDR2 is FQNNGV. V was pared by 2 bases and J by 1 base, with 12 bases of the junction left unmatched. The CDR3 is 18 amino acids. The CDR3 region is CASSLYPPRTGRNTEAFF. CDR3 DNA sequence: TGTGCCAGCAGCTTATACCCTCCGCGGACAGGGAGGAACACTGAAGCTTTCTTT.

V gene TRBV9 combines with J gene TRBJ2-1; D is unresolved. Germline lookup yields CDR1 SGDLS and CDR2 YYNGEE. The CDR3 is 15 amino acids. Trimming removed 0 bases from V and 7 bases from J, with 14 bases in between. The CDR3: CASSVAGRSTNEQFF. The CDR3 nucleotides read TGTGCCAGCAGCGTAGCTGGGCGTTCTACGAATGAGCAGTTCTTC. Filled out from reference TRBV9 and TRBJ2-1, the complete variable domain reads DSGVTQTPKHLITATGQRVTLRCSPRSGDLSVYWYQQSLDQGLQFLIQYYNGEERAKGNILERFSAQQFPDLHSELNLSSLELGDSALYFCASSVAGRSTNEQFFGPGTRLTVL.

At least ten counts were recorded for this clonotype. The rearrangement uses TRBV20-1 and TRBJ2-7; no clear D gene. Germline assignment: CDR1 DFQATT and CDR2 SNEGSKA (reference sequence). This CDR3 comprises 14 residues. V shed 2 bases and J shed 1 base, with 12 bases lying between them. The CDR3 DNA sequence: TGCAGTGCTAGATCAATTACGGCTTCCTACGAGCAGTACTTC. Residues: CSARSITASYEQYF.